This T cell receptor beta chain was recorded in a study of T cell responses to AZD1222 COVID-19 vaccine. In the case of this clone: What it binds is not known.

The assay was immunoSEQ multiplex PCR, and TCRdb's table has in-frame clones only and misses some. The sample holds approximately 200,000 clones; around 86% are singletons and the top ten take 2.5% to 3%. CDR1 is SGDLS and CDR2 is YYNGEE in the germline V gene. The CDR3 totals 15 residues. The V and J ends lost 4 bases and 4 bases respectively, with 15 bases between them. Findings of the study overall: Only a handful of people who got AZD1222 tested seropositive at baseline. Spike-specific TCR breadth and depth rose after two AZD1222 doses. The donors showed a predominance of white British ancestry and of females, with possible underestimation of clonal diversity.

The chain carries TRBV9 and TRBJ2-1, with D possibly called TRBD1 or TRBD2 (6 bases each). The receptor comes from an adult in good health. The specimen was peripheral blood, collected on day 0 of MenACWY control vaccination. The CDR3 nucleotides read TGTGCCAGCAGCAGCACGGGGGCCTCTTACAATGAGCAGTTCTTC. As protein: CASSSTGASYNEQFF.